Listed below are T cell receptor beta chains from one sample, sequenced in a study of CD8 T cell repertoires and HIV-1 epitope variants. Antigen specificity for these receptors is unknown. Profiling relied on immunoSEQ multiplex PCR, and the TCRdb table lists in-frame clones only, not all of them. The profile covers fewer than 6,500 clones, with about 66% appearing a single time and approximately 39% taken by the ten largest. The specimen sequenced was cultured CD8+ T cells derived from PBMCs. Source of these receptors: a male donor with HIV. Each CDR3 is given with its conserved first and last residue. A D gene is named only where the DNA matches it firmly. Expanded clones are given a class, and other clones once, few, many or no size at all.

-,TRBJ1-2,TRBV4-2,-,TGTGCCAGCAGCTTGCTAAACAACTATGGCTACACCTTC,CASSLLNNYGYTF
TRBD1,TRBJ2-7,TRBV4-1,-,TGCGCCAGCAGCCAAGAGGGGACAGGGGCGGCCTACGAGCAGTACTTC,CASSQEGTGAAYEQYF
-,TRBJ2-6,TRBV5-1,-,TGCGCCAGCCACGTTCAACGGTTCACAAAGTCGGGCCAACGTCCTGATTTC,CASHVQRFTKSGQRPDF
TRBD1,TRBJ2-1,TRBV11-2,-,TGTGCCAGCAGCTCCAGAAAGTTGGTGGACAGGTCGTCCTACAATGAGCAGTTCTTC,CASSSRKLVDRSSYNEQFF
TRBD1,TRBJ1-1,TRBV7-8,once,TGTGCCAGCAGCTCCCAACAGGGGCGTAATACTGAAGCTTTCTTT,CASSSQQGRNTEAFF
TRBD1,TRBJ1-2,TRBV5-4,few,TGTGCCAGCAGCTTGGTGGGCATCGGACAGGGATTTAGCTATGGCTACACCTTC,CASSLVGIGQGFSYGYTF
-,TRBJ1-2,TRBV5-6,large,TGTGCCAGCAGCCCTTGGCCGGTAGAATTGGACTATGGCTACACCTTC,CASSPWPVELDYGYTF
-,TRBJ2-5,TRBV25-1,-,TGTGCCAGCAGTGAATACGATACAGGGGACTCAGGAACCCAGTACTTC,CASSEYDTGDSGTQYF
TRBD1,TRBJ1-3,TRBV28,-,TGTGCCAGCAGCCCCGGGACAGGGTCTCTCTCCATATATTTT,CASSPGTGSLSIYF
-,TRBJ1-1,TRBV5-6,few,TGTGCCAGCAGCTTGGCTCCGGTCACTGAAGCTTTCTTT,CASSLAPVTEAFF
TRBD1,TRBJ1-3,TRBV11-2,-,TGTGCCAGCAGCCAATTGCGGACAGGGGGAAACACCATATATTTT,CASSQLRTGGNTIYF
TRBD1,TRBJ1-1,TRBV5-4,-,TGTGCCAGCAGCTCCGGACAGGGCCAGAACACTGAAGCTTTCTTT,CASSSGQGQNTEAFF
-,TRBJ1-6,TRBV5-4,-,TGTGCCAGCAGTTTCAGGGAGGGGAATTCACCCCTCCACTTT,CASSFREGNSPLHF
-,TRBJ2-1,TRBV18,-,TGTGCCAGCTCACCAGGGGCCCCTAGCTCCTACAATGAGCAGTTCTTC,CASSPGAPSSYNEQFF
-,TRBJ2-2,TRBV18,-,TGTGCCAGCTCACCCGCGGAGGGCGACAAGAACACCGGGGAGCTGTTTTTT,CASSPAEGDKNTGELFF
TRBD1,TRBJ2-3,TRBV2,-,TGTGCCAGCAGTCCCTTGACAGGGGGCGAAGCAGATGCGCAGTATTTT,CASSPLTGGEADAQYF
-,TRBJ1-1,TRBV5-4,-,TGTGCCAGCAGCAAAGAAAATTCGGGCGGGAACACTGAAGCTTTCTTT,CASSKENSGGNTEAFF
TRBD1,TRBJ1-6,TRBV5-5,-,TGTGCCAGCAGTCGAGACAGGGGTGGTTCACCCCTCCACTTT,CASSRDRGGSPLHF
-,TRBJ2-7,TRBV4-1,-,TGCGCCAGCAGCCAAGCCCCGGACGGTTCCTACGAGCAGTACTTC,CASSQAPDGSYEQYF
-,TRBJ2-7,TRBV27,-,TGTGCCAGCTGCGGAGGTGTACCGGGGGGCCCCTACGAGCAGTACTTC,CASCGGVPGGPYEQYF
TRBD2,TRBJ2-7,TRBV2,-,TGTGCCAGCACCGCTATAGCGGGAGGAGCCTACGAGCAGTACTTC,CASTAIAGGAYEQYF
TRBD2,TRBJ2-3,TRBV2,-,TGTGCCAGCAGTGAGGGAATAGCGGGAGGAATGACAGATACGCAGTATTTT,CASSEGIAGGMTDTQYF
-,TRBJ2-7,TRBV5-5,few,TGTGCCACCGCAGGGGCAAGGGATACCTATTACGAGCAGTACTTC,CATAGARDTYYEQYF
-,TRBJ1-2,TRBV11-2,-,TGTGCCAGCAGCTTAGATCAAGGGGGTTTCTATGGCTACACCTTC,CASSLDQGGFYGYTF
TRBD2,TRBJ2-2,TRBV27,-,TGTGCCAGCAGTTCAACGACAACTAGCGGGAACAACACCGGGGAGCTGTTTTTT,CASSSTTTSGNNTGELFF
TRBD1,TRBJ2-7,TRBV2,-,TGTGCCAGCAGTGAGGCGTTCGGGACAGGGAACGAGCAGTACTTC,CASSEAFGTGNEQYF
TRBD1,TRBJ2-7,TRBV5-4,-,TGTGCCAGCAGCTCCGACAGGGCGGACGAGCAGTACTTC,CASSSDRADEQYF
TRBD1,TRBJ2-1,TRBV29-1,few,TGCAGCGTGATAGGACAGGGGCTTTGGGAAAAGTTCTTC,CSVIGQGLWEKFF
-,TRBJ2-7,TRBV7-6,-,TGTGCCAGCAGCCCCTGGGGGTCAAGCTCCTACGAGCAGTACTTC,CASSPWGSSSYEQYF
-,TRBJ1-1,TRBV28,-,TGTGCCAGCAGTTCAGTTATGGTGGGGGGCGAAAAGGTCACTGAAGCTTTCTTT,CASSSVMVGGEKVTEAFF
TRBD1,TRBJ2-3,TRBV6-4,few,TGTGCCAGCAGTGAAGAGGGGGCGGCAGATACGCAGTATTTT,CASSEEGAADTQYF
TRBD2,TRBJ2-5,TRBV28,-,TGTGCCAGCAGTCCTTGGACTAGCGGGGGCTGGGAGACCCAGTACTTC,CASSPWTSGGWETQYF
TRBD1,TRBJ1-1,TRBV4-3,few,TGCGCCAGCAGCCAGGGGACAGGAGAGGCTGAAGCTTTCTTT,CASSQGTGEAEAFF
TRBD2,TRBJ2-7,TRBV9,few,TGTGCCAGCAGCGCCTTGGTTGGGCGGGGGAGTGAGCAGTACTTC,CASSALVGRGSEQYF
TRBD2,TRBJ2-3,TRBV6-8,-,TGTGCCACGGGGGTCGGGGACAGGGGGCAGTTAGGACTAGCGGGGGGTACGCAGTATTTT,CATGVGDRGQLGLAGGTQYF
TRBD1,TRBJ1-2,TRBV29-1,-,TGCAGCGTTGACCGAGCTGGACAGGGGGAATATGGCTACACCTTC,CSVDRAGQGEYGYTF
-,TRBJ2-1,TRBV11-3,-,TGTGCCAGCAGTCCTCAGGGATCCTACAATGAGCAGTTCTTC,CASSPQGSYNEQFF
-,TRBJ1-1,TRBV28,few,TGTGCCAGCAGTTACGGGGCCCAGGAAGCTTTCTTT,CASSYGAQEAFF
-,TRBJ2-7,TRBV9,few,TGTGCCAGCAGCGGTCCCTCCTACGAGCAGTACTTC,CASSGPSYEQYF
-,TRBJ2-7,TRBV4-3,few,TGCGCCAGCAGCCAAGATCTGACATTGAACTACGAGCAGTACTTC,CASSQDLTLNYEQYF
-,TRBJ1-1,TRBV5-6,-,TGTGCCAGCAGCGACTCAGAAGAAGCTTTCTTT,CASSDSEEAFF
-,TRBJ2-7,TRBV7-6,-,TGTGCCAGCAGCTTAGATCCGGGACGGTTATACGAGCAGTACTTC,CASSLDPGRLYEQYF
-,TRBJ1-1,TRBV4-1,-,TGCGCCAGCAGCCAAGGAGGGAGCACTGAAGCTTTCTTT,CASSQGGSTEAFF
-,TRBJ1-1,TRBV11-2,-,TGTGCCAGCAGCTTATGGAACACTGAAGCTTTCTTT,CASSLWNTEAFF
-,TRBJ1-1,TRBV4-1,once,TGCGCCAGCAGCCAAGGGTGGGGGATGAACACTGAAGCTTTCTTT,CASSQGWGMNTEAFF
-,TRBJ2-5,TRBV19,-,TGTGCCAGTAGTATTGGCAGAGGGGAGACCCAGTACTTC,CASSIGRGETQYF
TRBD1,TRBJ2-1,TRBV7-9,-,TGTGCCAGCAGCTTGGGACAGGGCCACGAGCAGTTCTTC,CASSLGQGHEQFF